The 13 T cell receptor beta chains given below trace back to one sample, sequenced in a study of blood T cell repertoires in COVID-19. Sequencing used immunoSEQ multiplex PCR; TCRdb keeps in-frame clones, though not all of them. The sample holds roughly 250,000 clones; approximately 90% are singletons and the top ten take roughly 7.8%. Sequencing used peripheral blood. These receptors were collected from a man aged 60-69 years who had recovered from COVID-19.

J is TRBJ1-1 and V is TRBV30; D is unclear. V lost 1 base and J lost 4, with 10 bases in between. This CDR3 has 13 amino acids. The germline V gene has CDR1 GTSNPN and CDR2 SVGIG (reference sequence). The CDR3 sequence: CAWSDMRGTEAFF. The CDR3 DNA sequence: TGTGCCTGGAGTGACATGCGGGGCACTGAAGCTTTCTTT.

The CDR3 loop is CASSKARDTEAFF. CDR3 nucleotide sequence: TGTGCCAGCTCCAAAGCCAGGGACACTGAAGCTTTCTTT. The genes are TRBV6-5 and TRBJ1-1; a weak D match, TRBD1 (5 bases). CDR1 is MNHEY, CDR2 SVGAGI, per germline. Trimming removed 8 bases at V and 3 bases at J, with 13 bases between. The CDR3 sequence is 13 residues long.

This clone turned up a few times. The chain employs TRBV11-2 and TRBJ1-2; tentative D call: TRBD1 (6 bases). This CDR3 is 15 amino acids long. Looked up from germline, CDR1 is SGHAT and CDR2 is FQNNGV. The germline V and J ends were trimmed by 0 bases and 4 bases, with 12 bases remaining between them. In nucleotides, the CDR3 is TGTGCCAGCAGCTTAGATATCCAGGGGTTCTATGGCTACACCTTC. Amino acid sequence: CASSLDIQGFYGYTF.

The chain carries TRBV11-2 and TRBJ2-5, with a weak D call TRBD1 (6 bases). CDR3 length: 14 amino acids. CDR1 and CDR2 (germline): SGHAT, FQNNGV. V was clipped by 5 bases and J by 4 bases, with 14 bases between them. The CDR3 is CASSPAGARETQYF. The DNA of the CDR3 is TGTGCCAGCAGCCCCGCAGGGGCTAGAGAGACCCAGTACTTC.

A few counts support this clone. This CDR3 reads CASSTKTPVVEDTEAFF. CDR3 nucleotides: TGCGCCAGCAGCACGAAAACGCCCGTTGTTGAGGACACTGAAGCTTTCTTT. The chain employs TRBV4-1 and TRBJ1-1, with D unclear. Germline-derived CDR1 and CDR2 are MGHRA and YSYEKL. The ends were cut back, 5 bases at V and 3 bases at J, with 22 bases in the middle. The CDR3 covers 17 residues.

The chain joins TRBV18 to TRBJ2-2; 9 bases are shared with TRBD1. The V segment lost 0 bases and the J segment 3 bases; nucleotides outside the gene matches: 5. This CDR3 region has 17 residues. Germline CDR1 reads KGHSH; CDR2 reads LQKENI. The CDR3 DNA follows: TGTGCCAGCTCACCACCTCAGGGACAGGGTGACACCGGGGAGCTGTTTTTT. Translation: CASSPPQGQGDTGELFF.

The chain has TRBV2 and TRBJ1-6; 8 bases are shared with TRBD1. This CDR3 region has 16 residues. Per the germline V gene, CDR1 is SNHLY and CDR2 is FYNNEI. V shed 6 bases and J 5 bases; nucleotides not matched to a gene: 9. CDR3 amino acids: CASRVLRTGNNSPLHF. CDR3 bases: TGTGCCAGCAGGGTCCTGAGGACAGGGAATAATTCACCCCTCCACTTT.

V and J are TRBV2 and TRBJ2-1, with a tentative D call TRBD1 (6 bases). The CDR3 has 13 amino acids. Germline loops: CDR1 SNHLY, CDR2 FYNNEI. With 8 bases removed from V and 11 bases from J, the gap between germline ends came to 19 bases. The CDR3 nucleotides read TGTGCCAGCTCCAGTGGACAGTTCCTTCAGCAGTTCTTC. Encoded protein: CASSSGQFLQQFF.

In DNA, the CDR3 is TGTGCCAGCAGTTTACAGGTGAACACTGAAGCTTTCTTT. Translated, it gives CASSLQVNTEAFF. The chain couples TRBV27 to TRBJ1-1; D ambiguous. CDR3 length equals 13 residues. The V gene lost 2 bases and the J gene lost 0 bases, with 4 bases spanning the gap. CDR1 and CDR2 (germline): MNHEY, SMNVEV (reference sequence).

This clone has only a few counts. The J gene is TRBJ1-1, the V gene TRBV5-1, with D perhaps matching TRBD1 (5 bases). Deletions cut 3 bases from V and 4 bases from J, with 13 bases between. Germline CDR1 SGHRS, CDR2 YFSETQ. The CDR3 runs to 14 residues. CDR3 DNA: TGCGCCAGCAGCTCATCTCCGGGGGGCACTGAAGCTTTCTTT. Translation: CASSSSPGGTEAFF.

This clone was seen a handful of times. Written as DNA, the CDR3 is TGTGCCAGCAGTTTTCAGGGATTAGATACGCAGTATTTT. Encoded protein: CASSFQGLDTQYF. The genes are TRBV12-3 or TRBV12-4 and TRBJ2-3; a weak D match, TRBD1 (5 bases). The V end lost 3 bases, the J end lost 5 bases, and 9 bases lay between the germline ends. This CDR3 spans 13 amino acids.

This rearrangement joins TRBV19 to TRBJ2-3; 7 nucleotides align to TRBD2. The CDR3 consists of 19 residues. The germline V gene encodes CDR1 LNHDA and CDR2 SQIVND (reference sequence). The junction had 20 bases not matched to a gene; V was cut back by 4 bases and J by 4 bases. The CDR3 DNA is TGTGCCAGTAGTAAAGCTTCGTCTAGCGGTTTAGGCCCGGCAGATACGCAGTATTTT. Protein: CASSKASSSGLGPADTQYF.

The chain couples TRBV6-6 to TRBJ1-6; unclear D gene. V was clipped by 6 bases and J by 9 bases, with 15 bases between them. The CDR3 has 14 residues. Per the germline V gene, CDR1 is MNHNY and CDR2 is SVGAGI (reference sequence). Here the CDR3 reads CASSPLPGTSPLHF. CDR3 nucleotides: TGTGCCAGCAGCCCCCTCCCCGGTACTTCACCCCTCCACTTT.